The 22 T cell receptor beta chains presented below share a single source sample, sequenced in a study of post-analysis software for immune sequencing data. General observations from the study: Patients had higher frequencies than controls of five TRBV segments, including TRBV5-6, TRBV5-1 and TRBV20-1.

Researchers reported that TCR beta cDNA libraries carried unique molecular identifiers. MiXCR was run by TCRdb on the PCR reads, yielding one entry per CDR3 protein. This sample carries just over 250,000 distinct CDR3 sequences, about 40% of them seen once, and the ten largest clones take 4% to 6%. These receptors are not linked to any known antigen. Sample: blood. The origin of the receptors is a girl aged 5 to 17 with multiple sclerosis.

The CDR3: CASSLGGTVYDTQYF. The CDR3 nucleotides are TGTGCCAGCAGCTTAGGAGGGACAGTGTACGATACGCAGTATTTT. The chain combines TRBV7-3 with TRBJ2-3; maybe TRBD1 (7 bases). The V end lost 2 bases, the J end lost 6 bases, and 15 bases lay between the germline ends. The CDR3 sequence is 15 residues long. The germline CDR1 and CDR2 sequences are SGHTA and FQGTGA.

This chain uses TRBV24-1 with TRBJ2-3; weak D call: TRBD2 (6 bases). Between the trimmed V and J ends, which lost 0 bases and 1 base, there was a span of 16 bases. CDR1 is KGHDR, CDR2 SFDVKD, per germline. The length of the CDR3 is 18 residues. The CDR3 protein is CATSDLSSGGARTDTQYF. In DNA form, the CDR3 reads TGTGCCACCAGTGATTTGAGTAGCGGAGGGGCTCGCACAGATACGCAGTATTTT.

There are many counts of this clonotype. V and J are TRBV15 and TRBJ2-1; 9 bases are shared with TRBD1. The V gene end was trimmed by 5 bases and the J gene end by 6 bases; junction bases not matched to a gene: 8. The CDR3 contains 15 residues. CDR1 and CDR2 (germline): LNHNV, YYDKDF (reference sequence). The CDR3 DNA reads TGTGCCACCAGCCCCGGGACAGGGCATAGCAATGAGCAGTTCTTC. As protein: CATSPGTGHSNEQFF. The full variable domain, rest sourced from reference TRBV15 and TRBJ2-1, is DAMVIQNPRYQVTQFGKPVTLSCSQTLNHNVMYWYQQKSSQAPKLLFHYYDKDFNNEADTPDNFQSRRPNTSFCFLDIRSPGLGDTAMYLCATSPGTGHSNEQFFGPGTRLTVL.

The genes are TRBV29-1 and TRBJ2-7, with D possibly being TRBD1 or TRBD2 (5 bases each). The CDR3 runs 13 residues. Trimming took 4 bases from V and 5 from J, leaving 15 bases between them. Germline loops: CDR1 SQVTM, CDR2 ANQGSEA. CDR3 loop: CSVAGTLPHEQYF. For the CDR3, the DNA is TGCAGCGTTGCCGGGACCCTACCCCACGAGCAGTACTTC.

In this sample, this clonotype turned up many times. The chain recombines TRBV28 with TRBJ1-2; D unresolved. V was clipped by 6 bases and J by 2 bases, with 10 bases between them. The CDR3 sequence is 13 residues long. Per germline, CDR1 MDHEN and CDR2 SYDVKM. This CDR3 is CASSQTRNYGYTF. The CDR3 coding sequence is TGTGCCAGCAGCCAAACACGAAACTATGGCTACACCTTC.

This clonotype was detected many times. The DNA of the CDR3 is TGTGCCAGCAGACCAGGGACTAGCGGGAACAATGAGCAGTTCTTC. Its translation is CASRPGTSGNNEQFF. This sequence joins TRBV27 and TRBJ2-1; TRBD2 matches at 13 bases. The V gene end was trimmed by 6 bases and the J gene end by 5 bases; junction bases not matched to a gene: 4. The CDR3 loop spans 15 amino acids. The germline V gene has CDR1 MNHEY and CDR2 SMNVEV (reference sequence).

As for this clonotype: Sequence at one end of the junction differs from germline and may be a read error. This rearrangement joins TRBV3-1 to TRBJ1-2; possible D gene TRBD1, 5 bases. Germline V CDR1 and CDR2: LGHDT, YNNKEL (reference sequence). The CDR3 is made up of 12 amino acids. CDR3 sequence reads: CASSPGGFDYTF. The CDR3 DNA reads as TGCGCCAGCAGCCCGGGGGGTTTTGACTACACCTTC.

This clonotype appeared many times. DNA for the CDR3: TGTGCCAGCAGTCGTAGCGGGGGTAATATCTACGAGCAGTACTTC. Translating gives CASSRSGGNIYEQYF. The chain carries TRBV5-6 and TRBJ2-7; 9 nucleotides align to TRBD2. The length of the CDR3 is 15 residues. Trimming removed 5 bases from V and 3 bases from J; junction bases left unmatched: 9. The germline V gene has CDR1 SGHDT and CDR2 YYEEEE.

This clonotype came up once. Possible read error: a much larger clone is one base away. No conserved phenylalanine or tryptophan is present at the end of the CDR3, so a read error is the likely explanation. The chain uses TRBV12-3 or TRBV12-4 and TRBJ2-2; no reliable D call. The CDR3 length is 13 residues. Trimming shortened V by 6 bases and J by 4 bases, and 9 bases separated the two germline ends. CDR3 DNA: TGTGCCAGCAGCCCTTCGTTCACCGGGGAGCTGTTTGTT. As protein: CASSPSFTGELFV.

Ten or more counts support this clonotype. The J gene is TRBJ2-1, the V gene TRBV12-3 or TRBV12-4; D uncertain. Trimming took 7 bases from V and 4 from J, leaving 11 bases between them. This CDR3 comprises 13 residues. The CDR3 is CASTFEHYNEQFF. In nucleotides, the CDR3 is TGTGCCAGCACGTTTGAACATTACAATGAGCAGTTCTTC.

V usage is TRBV4-1 and J usage is TRBJ1-2; weak D call: TRBD1 (5 bases). The CDR3 spans 15 residues. V was cut by 1 base and J by 3 bases, with 12 bases left in between. The germline V gene encodes CDR1 MGHRA and CDR2 YSYEKL. As DNA, the CDR3 is TGCGCCAGCAGCCAAGTGGGGACGCCGGACTATGGCTACACCTTC. Residues: CASSQVGTPDYGYTF.

In its sample, this clonotype was seen a few times. The J gene is TRBJ1-2, the V gene TRBV20-1; no clear D. This CDR3 region has 15 residues. Deletions cut 6 bases from V and 0 bases from J, with 17 bases between. Germline V gene sequence: CDR1 DFQATT, CDR2 SNEGSKA (reference sequence). The CDR3 spells CSAPGRPDTNYGYTF. The CDR3 DNA is TGCAGTGCCCCCGGAAGGCCTGATACTAACTATGGCTACACCTTC.

The CDR3 DNA sequence: TGTGCCAGCAGCCAAGATCGAACCGGGACTAGATACAATAAGCAGTACTTC. Translated: CASSQDRTGTRYNKQYF. This sequence joins TRBV4-2 and TRBJ2-7; 8 nucleotides agree with TRBD2. Germline CDR1 reads LGHNA; CDR2 reads YNFKEQ. The length of the CDR3 is 17 residues. J lost 8 bases, V lost 0 bases, and 15 bases had no gene match.

This clonotype was detected many times. This chain connects TRBV12-3 or TRBV12-4 to TRBJ2-1; either TRBD1 or TRBD2 may fit D (5 bases each). The V end lost 8 bases, the J end lost 0 bases, and 14 bases lay between the germline ends. The CDR3 runs to 15 residues. As DNA, the CDR3 is TGTGCCAGCGCAGGGACGGGGCTCTCCTACAATGAGCAGTTCTTC. As protein: CASAGTGLSYNEQFF.

This clonotype was counted only a few times. CDR3 sequence: CASSSGEGVNTEAFF. The CDR3 DNA sequence: TGCGCCAGCAGCAGTGGAGAGGGGGTGAACACTGAAGCTTTCTTT. This rearrangement joins TRBV5-1 to TRBJ1-1; possibly TRBD1 for D (6 bases). The CDR3 is 15 residues long. With 4 bases removed from V and 0 bases from J, the gap between germline ends came to 13 bases. CDR1 is SGHRS, CDR2 YFSETQ, per germline.

The V call is TRBV7-9, the J call TRBJ2-3; 7 nucleotides align to TRBD1. Trimming took 5 bases from V and 4 from J; bases not matched to a gene: 6. Germline V gene sequence: CDR1 SEHNR, CDR2 FQNEAQ (reference sequence). The CDR3 length is 14 residues. CDR3 coding DNA: TGTGCCAGCAGCGCCGACAGGGCCGCAGATACGCAGTATTTT. Its protein product is CASSADRAADTQYF.

Turning to this clonotype: A much larger clone sits a single nucleotide away, making a read error possible. The chain uses TRBV11-3 and TRBJ2-1; D uncertain. The CDR3 runs 12 residues. Germline V gene lookup returns CDR1 SGHNT and CDR2 YENEEA. The CDR3 region is CAGSLKDLGQFF. The DNA for the CDR3 is TGTGCCGGCAGCTTAAAGGATCTTGGGCAGTTCTTC.

The rearrangement joins TRBV12-3 or TRBV12-4 to TRBJ2-1; D gene uncertain. Trimming took off 5 bases at V and 6 bases at J, with 11 bases between the two ends. CDR3 length: 13 residues. The CDR3 spells CASSHRALNEQFF. CDR3 nucleotide sequence: TGTGCCAGCAGTCACCGGGCCCTCAATGAGCAGTTCTTC.

With respect to this clonotype: A single base separates this from a much larger clone, so it may be a read error. This sequence joins TRBV5-1 and TRBJ2-5; 12 bases match TRBD1. The trim removed 4 bases at V and 11 bases at J, leaving 12 bases unmatched. Germline V lookup: CDR1 SGHRS, CDR2 YFSETQ. The CDR3 is made up of 15 amino acids. This CDR3 reads CASSLRDRGRNEQYF. In DNA, the CDR3 is TGCGCCAGCAGCCTCCGGGACAGGGGGCGAAATGAGCAGTACTTC.

The chain is built from TRBV6-4 and TRBJ2-3, with D hard to call. Trimming removed 0 bases at V and 6 bases at J, with 4 bases between. Germline CDR1 MRHNA, CDR2 SNTAGT. There are 12 residues in the CDR3. The CDR3 nucleotides read TGTGCCAGCAGTGACTCTAGGGATACGCAGTATTTT. It codes for CASSDSRDTQYF.

This clonotype showed up just once. Since a much larger clone is just one base distant, this may be a read error. In this CDR3 the conserved last residue, phenylalanine or tryptophan, is missing, so a read error is likely. The chain links TRBV20-1 to TRBJ1-4; TRBD1 might be the D (5 bases). Trimming removed 5 bases at V and 5 bases at J, with 18 bases between. The CDR3 runs to 15 residues. Germline CDR1 is DFQATT and CDR2 is SNEGSKA (reference sequence). CDR3 in amino acids: CSASRVGGVNEKLFC. CDR3 coding DNA: TGCAGTGCTTCACGTGTGGGAGGGGTGAATGAAAAACTGTTTTGT.

This clonotype was seen a few times. V is TRBV10-3 and J is TRBJ2-1, with 16 bases that match TRBD2. The CDR3 spans 17 residues. The V and J ends lost 8 bases and 6 bases, in that order; junction bases with no gene match: 10. From germline, CDR1 is ENHRY and CDR2 SYGVKD. The CDR3 DNA follows: TGTGCCATCCGCAGATCCGGGACTAGCGGGGGGGCCAATGAGCAGTTCTTC. Protein sequence: CAIRRSGTSGGANEQFF.